Listed below are T cell receptor beta chains from one sample, sequenced in a study of blood T cell repertoires in COVID-19. Measured with immunoSEQ multiplex PCR; TCRdb has only the in-frame clones, and not every one. The table has 450,000 to 500,000 clones, roughly 87% seen once. The sequencing sample was made of PBMCs or T cells enriched from blood (not recorded which). The source is a woman aged 18-35 years who had recovered from COVID-19. CDR3s include the opening cysteine and the closing phenylalanine or tryptophan. The D gene is left open where the match is weak. Not all rows give a size; the values are once, few, many and, for expanded clones, a class.

j_gene | d_gene | v_gene | abundance | CDR3aa | CDR3nt
TRBJ1-2 | - | TRBV2 | few | CASKERGSDYGYTF | TGTGCCAGCAAAGAAAGAGGGAGCGACTATGGCTACACCTTC
TRBJ2-7 | - | TRBV12-3/TRBV12-4 | - | CASSPSGAYEQYF | TGTGCCAGCAGCCCTTCAGGGGCCTACGAGCAGTACTTC
TRBJ2-7 | - | TRBV3-1/TRBV3-2 | - | CASSQYLQGYEQYF | TGTGCCAGCAGCCAATATCTACAGGGCTACGAGCAGTACTTC
TRBJ1-2 | - | TRBV10-3 | - | CAISESRGGGYTF | TGTGCCATCAGTGAGTCTAGGGGAGGGGGCTACACCTTC
TRBJ2-5 | TRBD2 | TRBV12-5 | - | CASALGGYQETQYF | TGTGCTAGTGCCTTGGGGGGGTACCAAGAGACCCAGTACTTC
TRBJ2-1 | - | TRBV5-1 | - | CASSPRPTDNNEQFF | TGCGCCAGCAGCCCCCGGCCCACAGACAACAATGAGCAGTTCTTC
TRBJ1-4 | TRBD1 | TRBV24-1 | - | CATRDRAMEKLFF | TGTGCCACCCGAGACAGGGCGATGGAAAAACTGTTTTTT
TRBJ2-4 | TRBD2 | TRBV19 | - | CATTGQGGNIQYF | TGTGCTACAACCGGGCAGGGAGGGAACATTCAGTACTTC
TRBJ1-1 | - | TRBV7-9 | - | CASSPTGGPEAFF | TGTGCCAGCAGCCCCACCGGGGGGCCTGAAGCTTTCTTT
TRBJ1-1 | - | TRBV5-1 | - | CASRENPREGTEAFF | TGCGCCAGCAGGGAAAACCCCAGGGAGGGCACTGAAGCTTTCTTT